Shown below are 27 T cell receptor beta chains from a single sample sequenced in a study of cytomegalovirus exposure and HLA in healthy donors. Method: immunoSEQ multiplex PCR; TCRdb's copy keeps in-frame clones and lacks some. The sample contains some 100,000 clones, about 82% of which appear only once. The sample consisted of PBMCs. The receptors were gathered from a man aged 18 to 35 in good health and CMV-seronegative.

CDR3 in DNA: TGTGCCAGCAGTCAAAGCGATCGACTCTACGAGCAGTACTTC. It translates to CASSQSDRLYEQYF. The genes are TRBV6-5 and TRBJ2-7; D remains unclear. CDR3 length: 14 amino acids. V lost 5 bases, J lost 3 bases, and 14 bases lay in between. Germline CDR1 MNHEY, CDR2 SVGAGI.

The rearrangement links TRBV2 to TRBJ2-7; TRBD2 matches at 8 bases. With V trimmed by 6 bases and J by 1 base, 8 bases remained unmatched. The CDR3 has 15 amino acids. The V gene's germline CDR1 is SNHLY and CDR2 FYNNEI. CDR3: CASSQGAGASYEQYF. In DNA form, the CDR3 reads TGTGCCAGCAGCCAGGGAGCGGGAGCGTCCTACGAGCAGTACTTC.

This clone was seen once. The rearrangement joins TRBV25-1 to TRBJ2-3; TRBD2 agrees at 10 bases. Per germline, CDR1 MGHDK and CDR2 SYGVNS. The CDR3 extends over 18 amino acids. V lost 4 bases, J lost 2 bases, and 12 bases stayed unmatched. CDR3 DNA sequence: TGTGCCAGCAGTGTAAGCGGGAGGGCCCCCTCGTCCACAGATACGCAGTATTTT. It translates to CASSVSGRAPSSTDTQYF. The complete variable domain, with remaining parts taken from reference TRBV25-1 and TRBJ2-3, reads EADIYQTPRYLVIGTGKKITLECSQTMGHDKMYWYQQDPGMELHLIHYSYGVNSTEKGDLSSESTVSRIRTEHFPLTLESARPSHTSQYLCASSVSGRAPSSTDTQYFGPGTRLTVL.

This sequence joins TRBV27 and TRBJ1-6; possibly TRBD1 for D (5 bases). Germline-derived CDR1 and CDR2 are MNHEY and SMNVEV (reference sequence). With 3 bases removed from V and 0 bases from J, the gap between germline ends came to 9 bases. The CDR3 has 16 amino acids. CDR3 loop: CASSLDISSYNSPLHF. In nucleotides, the CDR3 is TGTGCCAGCAGTTTGGACATTAGCTCCTATAATTCACCCCTCCACTTT.

The V and J genes are TRBV5-4 and TRBJ2-7; the match to TRBD2 covers 14 bases. The germline gives CDR1 SGHNT, CDR2 YYREEE (reference sequence). V lost 4 bases to trimming and J lost 5 bases; unmatched junction nucleotides: 5. The CDR3 runs 15 residues. The chain's CDR3 is CASSGGTSGSHEQYF. Written as DNA, the CDR3 is TGTGCCAGCAGCGGAGGGACTAGCGGGAGCCACGAGCAGTACTTC.

This chain links TRBV2 with TRBJ2-3, with 14 bases lining up with TRBD2. The CDR3 contains 15 residues. Germline lookup yields CDR1 SNHLY and CDR2 FYNNEI. J lost 6 bases, V lost 5 bases, and 4 bases had no gene match. The CDR3 bases are TGTGCCAGCAGTTCGGGACTAGCGGGAGCTGATACGCAGTATTTT. Protein: CASSSGLAGADTQYF. The variable domain in full, with the rest retrieved from reference TRBV2 and TRBJ2-3, is EPEVTQTPSHQVTQMGQEVILRCVPISNHLYFYWYRQILGQKVEFLVSFYNNEISEKSEIFDDQFSVERPDGSNFTLKIRSTKLEDSAMYFCASSSGLAGADTQYFGPGTRLTVL.

This clone was recorded once. The chain links TRBV25-1 to TRBJ1-4, with 9 bases lining up with TRBD1. Looked up from germline, CDR1 is MGHDK and CDR2 is SYGVNS. CDR3 size: 16 residues. Germline trimming cut 3 bases from V and 7 bases from J; bases unmatched to any gene: 9. In DNA form, the CDR3 reads TGTGCCAGCAGTGACTTAGGGACAGGGACCAGTGAAAAACTGTTTTTT. Its protein product is CASSDLGTGTSEKLFF.

This clone was picked up one time. The V and J genes are TRBV10-2 and TRBJ2-7, with D possibly TRBD2 on 5 matching bases. The CDR3 covers 13 residues. Germline CDR1 is WSHSY and CDR2 is SAAADI. V was shortened by 4 bases and J by 2 bases, with 9 bases between the two germline ends. The DNA for the CDR3 is TGCGCCAGCAGTGGACTACCCGCCTACGAGCAGTACTTC. It translates to CASSGLPAYEQYF.

This chain connects TRBV30 to TRBJ2-1; maybe TRBD2 (5 bases). V was pared by 2 bases and J by 8 bases, with 10 bases between. Germline V CDR1 and CDR2: GTSNPN, SVGIG (reference sequence). The CDR3 runs 12 residues. CDR3 sequence (DNA): TGTGCCTGGAGTCCTACACTAGATGAGCAGTTCTTC. The encoded protein is CAWSPTLDEQFF.

This clone came up once. Other nucleotide sequences in the sample specify the same CDR3. The gene calls are TRBV19 and TRBJ1-5; 8 nucleotides agree with TRBD1. This CDR3 has 14 residues. The V gene end was trimmed by 1 base and the J gene end by 7 bases; junction bases not matched to a gene: 3. CDR1 and CDR2 from the germline V gene are LNHDA and SQIVND (reference sequence). CDR3 in DNA: TGTGCCAGTAGTATAGGGACAGGGAACCAGCCCCAGCATTTT. This encodes CASSIGTGNQPQHF. The full variable domain, with the rest looked up from reference TRBV19 and TRBJ1-5, is DGGITQSPKYLFRKEGQNVTLSCEQNLNHDAMYWYRQDPGQGLRLIYYSQIVNDFQKGDIAEGYSVSREKKESFPLTVTSAQKNPTAFYLCASSIGTGNQPQHFGDGTRLSIL.

This clone was seen more than once but under ten times. This CDR3 reads CASSYPGGPQHF. The DNA for the CDR3 is TGTGCCAGCAGTTACCCCGGGGGGCCCCAGCATTTT. The rearrangement joins TRBV6-5 to TRBJ1-5; D is possibly TRBD1 (5 bases). This CDR3 has 12 amino acids. Trimming stripped 2 bases from V and 9 bases from J, with 8 bases between. From germline, CDR1 is MNHEY and CDR2 SVGAGI.

V gene TRBV10-1 combines with J gene TRBJ2-3; 7 nucleotides line up with TRBD2. This CDR3 has 16 amino acids. The trim removed 8 bases at V and 3 bases at J, leaving 14 bases unmatched. Germline values: CDR1 WNHNN, CDR2 SYGVQD (reference sequence). Here the CDR3 DNA reads TGCGCCAGCTCGGACGTTGGGCGGGAGAAAACAGATACGCAGTATTTT. The encoded protein is CASSDVGREKTDTQYF.

The chain combines TRBV19 with TRBJ1-1; maybe TRBD1 (6 bases). V was pared by 5 bases and J by 1 base, with 14 bases between. The CDR3 is 15 amino acids. The germline CDR1 and CDR2 sequences are LNHDA and SQIVND (reference sequence). CDR3 in DNA: TGTGCCAGTAGTCAACGGCAGACAGGGAACACTGAAGCTTTCTTT. Translating gives CASSQRQTGNTEAFF.

The V and J genes are TRBV6-1 and TRBJ2-7, with 11 bases fitting TRBD2. Losses at the gene ends were 1 base for V and 4 bases for J; bases not matched to a gene: 9. This CDR3 has 17 residues. Germline V gene lookup returns CDR1 MNHNS and CDR2 SASEGT. For the CDR3, the DNA is TGTGCCAGCAGTGAAGATCGTCTAGCGGGGGGACATTACGAGCAGTACTTC. It yields the protein CASSEDRLAGGHYEQYF.

The CDR3 sequence is CASEKQGPLTGNTIYF. As DNA, the CDR3 is TGCGCCAGCGAGAAACAGGGCCCCCTCACTGGAAACACCATATATTTT. The chain employs TRBV5-1 and TRBJ1-3, with D perhaps matching TRBD1 (6 bases). Germline V gives CDR1 SGHRS, CDR2 YFSETQ. V lost 7 bases and J lost 2, with 19 bases in between. This CDR3 has 16 amino acids.

The CDR3 here is CASSPQLAGGLSYNEQFF. In nucleotides, the CDR3 is TGTGCCAGCTCACCGCAGCTAGCGGGAGGGCTGTCCTACAATGAGCAGTTCTTC. The rearrangement joins TRBV18 to TRBJ2-1; 12 bases line up with TRBD2. This CDR3 comprises 18 residues. V trimming: 3 bases; J trimming: 1 base; junction bases outside the gene matches: 7. Germline CDR1 is KGHSH and CDR2 is LQKENI.

CDR3 region: CASSLVGGGDRASYEQYF. CDR3 in DNA: TGTGCCAGCAGCTTAGTAGGAGGGGGGGACAGGGCCTCCTACGAGCAGTACTTC. This chain uses TRBV7-9 with TRBJ2-7, with 9 bases identical to TRBD1. The CDR3 is 18 residues long. The ends lost 1 base at V and 0 bases at J; junction bases unmatched: 10. Germline V lookup: CDR1 SEHNR, CDR2 FQNEAQ (reference sequence).

The chain is built from TRBV5-6 and TRBJ1-2, with TRBD1 matching over 9 bases. The CDR3 has 15 amino acids. J gave up 0 bases and V 3 bases, and 3 bases lay outside the gene matches. Germline V gives CDR1 SGHDT, CDR2 YYEEEE. DNA of the CDR3: TGTGCCAGCAGCTACGGGACAGGGTCTAACTATGGCTACACCTTC. This encodes CASSYGTGSNYGYTF.

This sequence joins TRBV6-6 and TRBJ2-7; a weak D match, TRBD1 (6 bases). Germline V gene lookup returns CDR1 MNHNY and CDR2 SVGAGI (reference sequence). The CDR3 covers 13 residues. Trimming removed 6 bases from V and 6 bases from J, with 15 bases in between. The CDR3: CASSTTGIGEQYF. The CDR3 coding sequence is TGTGCCAGCAGCACCACAGGGATTGGCGAGCAGTACTTC.

The chain has TRBV5-1 and TRBJ2-3; 7 bases line up with TRBD2. The CDR3 sequence is 15 residues long. Per the germline V gene, CDR1 is SGHRS and CDR2 is YFSETQ. Unmatched junction bases numbered 10, after V lost 9 bases and J lost 0 bases. In DNA, the CDR3 is TGCGCCACCCGGGGGGAGGGAGCGAGCACAGATACGCAGTATTTT. Its translation is CATRGEGASTDTQYF.

The DNA for the CDR3 is TGTGCCAGCAGTGCTAGCGGGGCTAACAATGAGCAGTTCTTC. This sequence encodes CASSASGANNEQFF. The rearrangement uses TRBV6-5 and TRBJ2-1; 9 nucleotides match TRBD2. The length of the CDR3 is 14 residues. Germline loops: CDR1 MNHEY, CDR2 SVGAGI. V was clipped by 5 bases and J by 5 bases; unmatched bases: 4.

V and J are TRBV4-2 and TRBJ2-7; 9 bases are a match to TRBD1. CDR1 is LGHNA and CDR2 is YNFKEQ in the germline V gene. Trimming cost V 2 bases and J 5 bases; bases outside gene matches: 16. The CDR3 covers 18 residues. Here the CDR3 DNA reads TGTGCCAGCAGCCAAACACCGGGACAGGGCTTCTCTGGCGACGAGCAGTACTTC. Translation gives CASSQTPGQGFSGDEQYF.

CDR3 in amino acids: CASSQIRGAGGEQFF. For the CDR3, the DNA is TGTGCCAGCAGCCAAATTCGGGGGGCCGGGGGTGAGCAGTTCTTC. The chain joins TRBV14 to TRBJ2-1; perhaps TRBD2 as D (7 bases). CDR3 length: 15 residues. V was clipped by 2 bases and J by 9 bases, with 17 bases between them. Germline CDR1 is SGHDN and CDR2 is FVKESK.

The chain carries TRBV11-2 and TRBJ2-2; tentative D call: TRBD2 (6 bases). This CDR3 contains 14 residues. V lost 5 bases, J lost 5 bases, and 12 bases lay in between. Looked up from germline, CDR1 is SGHAT and CDR2 is FQNNGV. In nucleotides, the CDR3 is TGTGCCAGCAGCACCCCACGGGGGACCGGGGAGCTGTTTTTT. It specifies CASSTPRGTGELFF.

The chain combines TRBV19 with TRBJ2-7, with D maybe TRBD2 (5 bases). The CDR3 length is 15 residues. Germline V CDR1 and CDR2: LNHDA, SQIVND (reference sequence). Trimming shortened V by 1 base and J by 3 bases, and 13 bases separated the two germline ends. CDR3 DNA sequence: TGTGCCAGTAGTATAGCCCCGGGGTCAGACTACGAGCAGTACTTC. Residues: CASSIAPGSDYEQYF.

V usage is TRBV4-2 and J usage is TRBJ1-3; 10 bases are a match to TRBD1. V gave up 0 bases and J gave up 3 bases; unmatched junction bases: 17. The CDR3 sequence is 21 residues long. Germline assignment: CDR1 LGHNA and CDR2 YNFKEQ. In DNA form, the CDR3 reads TGTGCCAGCAGCCAAGATAGATTTCGGACAGGGGGTCAGCGCGGTGGAAACACCATATATTTT. Amino acids: CASSQDRFRTGGQRGGNTIYF.

The rearrangement joins TRBV30 to TRBJ2-1; 7 bases are a match to TRBD1. V dropped 0 bases and J dropped 8; count of bases not matched to a gene: 7. This CDR3 comprises 14 residues. The V gene's germline CDR1 is GTSNPN and CDR2 SVGIG (reference sequence). CDR3 bases: TGTGCCTGGAGTGTACAGACAGGGACCGATGAGCAGTTCTTC. Translating gives CAWSVQTGTDEQFF.